The rows below give T cell receptor beta chains drawn from one sample of a study of CDR3 diversity in severe acne. TCRdb reanalysed the PCR reads using MiXCR and keeps one entry per CDR3 protein. There are roughly 81,000 distinct CDR3 sequences in the sample; roughly 52% occur only once, and around a tenth lies in the top ten. The sample consisted of blood. The receptor set was obtained from a male donor in good health, serving as a control. CDR3s include the opening cysteine and the closing phenylalanine or tryptophan. A D gene is named only where the DNA matches it firmly. Clone size, where shown, is once, few, many, or a class for clones that have expanded.

TRBV12-3/TRBV12-4,TRBD1,many,TRBJ1-2,TGTGCCAGCAGTGAAACAGGGGGACTGGACTATGGCTACACCTTC,CASSETGGLDYGYTF
TRBV7-6,-,many,TRBJ2-7,TGTGCCAGCAGCTTAGGGTTTGGGGAATGGCAGTACTTC,CASSLGFGEWQYF
TRBV19,-,-,TRBJ1-6,TGTGCCAGTAGTATGCCTACAGGCCCCCTCCACTTT,CASSMPTGPLHF
TRBV5-1,-,many,TRBJ1-1,TGCGCCAGCAGCTTGGAGGGGGGCACTGAAGCTTTCTTT,CASSLEGGTEAFF
TRBV5-4,TRBD2,once,TRBJ2-7,TGTGCCAGCAGCTTGGGGGGAGCGGGAGATTCCTACGAGCAGTACTTC,CASSLGGAGDSYEQYF
TRBV5-1,TRBD1,-,TRBJ1-5,TGCGCCAGCAGCTTGGCCGGGACAGGGGGCGGGCAGCCCCAGCATTTT,CASSLAGTGGGQPQHF
TRBV6-6,TRBD2,few,TRBJ2-1,TGTGCCAGCAGTTACATGCTAGCGGGAGCGGGTGAGCAGTTCTTC,CASSYMLAGAGEQFF
TRBV20-1,TRBD2,many,TRBJ2-5,TGCAGTGCTAGGGCGGTCGGGGGGGGAGAGACCCAGTACTTC,CSARAVGGGETQYF
TRBV5-1,-,many,TRBJ1-4,TGCGCCAGCAGCTTGGCCGGGGGGTCTAATGAAAAACTGTTTTTT,CASSLAGGSNEKLFF
TRBV7-3,TRBD1,many,TRBJ2-5,TGTGCCAGCAGCCCCGGGACAGGGGGAGAGACCCAGTACTTC,CASSPGTGGETQYF
TRBV6-6,-,-,TRBJ2-5,TGTGCCAGCAGTGAGTCCTCTTGGGAGACCCAGTACTTC,CASSESSWETQYF
TRBV19,-,-,TRBJ2-5,TGTGCCAGTACCGGAGTAGGGGAGATGTTCGAGACCCAGTACTTC,CASTGVGEMFETQYF
TRBV2,TRBD1,-,TRBJ1-2,TGTGCCAGCACTGGACAGGGGGGGGAAGGCTACACCTTC,CASTGQGGEGYTF
TRBV4-1,-,-,TRBJ1-5,TGCGCCAGCAGCCAGTTAAGTAGCAATCAGCCCCAGCATTTT,CASSQLSSNQPQHF
TRBV10-3,TRBD1,many,TRBJ2-7,TGTGCCATCAGCGACAGGGATTACGAGCAGTACTTC,CAISDRDYEQYF
TRBV10-2,-,few,TRBJ1-2,TGCGCCAGCAGGGGGACCCCGGAGCGAGGGGACGGCTACACCTTC,CASRGTPERGDGYTF
TRBV5-5,TRBD2,-,TRBJ2-7,TGTGCCAGCGGGTCTCTCGCGGGAGCTAATGAGCAGTACTTC,CASGSLAGANEQYF
TRBV2,TRBD1,-,TRBJ1-3,TGTGCCAGCAGTAGGGGGCTGATTTCTGGAGACACCGTATATTTT,CASSRGLISGDTVYF
TRBV10-2,TRBD1,-,TRBJ2-2,TGCGCCAGCAGTGACCCGGGACAGGGGAAAGACACCGGGGAGCTGTTTTTT,CASSDPGQGKDTGELFF
TRBV4-1,-,few,TRBJ2-7,TGCGCCAGCAGCTCCGGGACGGGGGCGTACGAGCAGTACTTC,CASSSGTGAYEQYF
TRBV20-1,-,-,TRBJ2-7,TGCAGTGCTAGCCGTGGTCGGGGGATTACGGGAAACGAGCAGTACTTC,CSASRGRGITGNEQYF
TRBV5-1,TRBD2,-,TRBJ2-7,TGCGCCAGCAGCGTAGACCTAGCGGGAGAGCGGGAGCAGTACTTC,CASSVDLAGEREQYF
TRBV11-2,-,-,TRBJ1-1,TGTGCCAGCAGCTTTTACACTTTGAACACTGAAGCTTTCTTT,CASSFYTLNTEAFF
TRBV6-1,-,many,TRBJ2-7,TGTGCCAGCAGCTCCCCCAGGGGAACCTACGAGCAGTACTTC,CASSSPRGTYEQYF
TRBV7-4,TRBD1,-,TRBJ2-7,TGTGCCAGCAGCCTCCAGGGGGCTGGCTACGAGCAGTACTTC,CASSLQGAGYEQYF
TRBV7-9,-,-,TRBJ2-5,TGTGCCAGCAGCCCAGTACAGGGGACCCAGTACTTC,CASSPVQGTQYF
TRBV5-1,-,few,TRBJ2-5,TGCGCCAGCAGCTTGTCGGGGGTGGAGACCCAGTACTTC,CASSLSGVETQYF
TRBV12-3/TRBV12-4,TRBD2,many,TRBJ2-1,TGTGCCAGCAGTTTCGGACTAGTCAGCCATGAGCAGTTCTTC,CASSFGLVSHEQFF
TRBV19,TRBD1,many,TRBJ1-1,TGTGCCAGTAGTATGGGGACAGGGAAGACTGAAGCTTTCTTT,CASSMGTGKTEAFF
TRBV7-9,-,few,TRBJ1-5,TGTGCCAGCAGCCTCGTGGAAGCGTTTACAGTGTATCAGCCCCAGCATTTT,CASSLVEAFTVYQPQHF
TRBV15,-,many,TRBJ2-3,TGTGCCACCAGCCTTGACAGGGAGTTGAGCGGGAGCACAGATACGCAGTATTTT,CATSLDRELSGSTDTQYF
TRBV19,-,few,TRBJ2-5,TGTGCCAGTAGAGATCGTGAGAGGGGAGAGACCCAGTACTTC,CASRDRERGETQYF
TRBV30,TRBD1,few,TRBJ2-7,TGTGCCTGGAGGGGACAGGGTTTTTACGAGCAGTACTTC,CAWRGQGFYEQYF
TRBV20-1,-,-,TRBJ2-5,TGCAGTGCTAGTGCCCCGGTTGGCCAAGAGACCCAGTACTTC,CSASAPVGQETQYF
TRBV2,-,once,TRBJ1-1,TGTGCCAGCAGTGATTTGAGGAACACTGAAGCTTTCTTT,CASSDLRNTEAFF
TRBV25-1,-,-,TRBJ2-3,TGTGCCAGCGGTTTCTTTCTTGCGGCCGACACAGATACGCAGTATTTT,CASGFFLAADTDTQYF
TRBV10-3,TRBD2,-,TRBJ2-7,TGTGCCATCGAGGCGGGGCTAGCGGGAGTGGGGGAGCAGTACTTC,CAIEAGLAGVGEQYF
TRBV20-1,TRBD2,-,TRBJ2-7,TGCAGTGCTAGACTAGCGGGGGGAGCAGGGACCGAGCAGTACTTC,CSARLAGGAGTEQYF
TRBV5-1,TRBD1,-,TRBJ2-2,TGCGCCAGCAGGCGGACAGGGGGCGCGAACGGGGAGCTGTTTTTT,CASRRTGGANGELFF
TRBV7-9,-,-,TRBJ2-1,TGTGCCAGCAGGGAGGGGGGCAGAAATGAGCAGTTCTTC,CASREGGRNEQFF
TRBV20-1,-,-,TRBJ2-5,TGCAGTGCTAGAGGCCATATTGGGATAGAGACCCAGTACTTC,CSARGHIGIETQYF